Detailed here is one TCR beta chain. What it binds is unknown. This specimen belongs to a study of shared clonotypes between healthy human individuals. General study points: The sharing of 5% to 5.5% of naive CD4 clonotypes was seen across a handful of donors. Sorted-subset sequencing was shown by rarefaction to be incomplete despite large depth. Unshared clonotypes carried lower generation probabilities than those common to all four donors.

Per the authors' pipeline: Quality scores were absent from the junction-only immunoSEQ sequences, so filtering differed. Assay used: immunoSEQ multiplex PCR; TCRdb lists only in-frame clones, some missing. The D gene and trimming were derived from the DNA, and the V and J assignments and clone size from that table. The repertoire includes 950,000 to 1,100,000 clones, about 75% of them detected once, and 1.2% to 1.5% sits in the top ten. Sequences were obtained from memory CD4+ T cells sorted from blood. The subset: CD45RA-negative fraction. The sequence was collected from a man aged 18 to 30 in good health.

The CDR3 loop reads CASRLTGYQETQYF. CDR3 DNA: TGTGCCAGCAGACTGACAGGCTACCAAGAGACCCAGTACTTC. The chain uses TRBV2 and TRBJ2-5; D is perhaps TRBD1 (6 bases). The ends were cut back, 6 bases at V and 0 bases at J, with 11 bases in the middle. From germline, CDR1 is SNHLY and CDR2 FYNNEI. The CDR3 has 14 amino acids.